Sequencing of this TCR beta chain was carried out in a study of T-cell reconstitution after alpha-beta-depleted transplantation in children. During its preparation, the TCRbeta library received unique molecular identifiers. TCRdb independently ran MiXCR on the PCR reads; one entry per CDR3 protein. This sample has approximately 30,000 distinct CDR3 sequences; about 5.8% occur once, and the top ten carry roughly 7%. This clonotype was counted at least ten times. The antigen remains undetermined. Broader study findings: Alpha-beta T cells present about two months after transplant were reported to originate from several hundred expanded graft clones.

Germline lookup yields CDR1 SGHTA and CDR2 FQGNSA. The CDR3 loop spans 19 amino acids. J lost 6 bases, V lost 5 bases, and 14 bases had no gene match. The input for sequencing was PBMCs, mostly from graft donor cells, taken 180 days after TCRalphabeta/CD19-depleted stem cell transplant. The sequence came from a male patient between 5 and 17 years old who had a stem cell transplant for acute myeloid leukemia, so the T cells may come from the graft donor. The V gene is TRBV7-2, the J gene TRBJ2-2; TRBD2 matches 14 bases. The CDR3 spells CASSLPRLAGGPLAGELFF. DNA of the CDR3: TGTGCCAGCAGCCTCCCGAGACTAGCGGGAGGGCCCTTGGCCGGGGAGCTGTTTTTT. The variable domain in full, completed from reference TRBV7-2 and TRBJ2-2, reads GAGVSQSPSNKVTEKGKDVELRCDPISGHTALYWYRQSLGQGLEFLIYFQGNSAPDKSGLPSDRFSAERTGGSVSTLTIQRTQQEDSAVYLCASSLPRLAGGPLAGELFFGEGSRLTVL.